A selection of T cell receptor beta chains follows, all from one sample in a study of prognosis after radiotherapy for stage I lung cancer. TCRdb reanalysed the multiplex PCR reads using MiXCR and keeps one entry per CDR3 protein. The data show roughly 25,000 distinct CDR3 sequences, more than 45% seen once. The sequenced sample was PBMCs, obtained before or after stereotactic body radiation therapy (not recorded which). The receptors were gathered from a donor over 45 with non-small cell lung cancer. The CDR3 runs from the conserved cysteine through the conserved F or W. The D gene is left open where the match is weak. Clone size is given for some rows only: seen once, a few or many times, or a class if the clone is expanded.

V	D	J	size	CDR3	DNA
TRBV6-5	.	TRBJ2-2	.	CASSYSNVAYVSNTGELFF	TGTGCCAGCAGTTACTCGAATGTTGCTTATGTCTCGAACACCGGGGAGCTGTTTTTT
TRBV11-2	.	TRBJ2-7	many	CASSLTDATYEQYF	TGTGCCAGCAGCTTGACCGACGCCACCTACGAGCAGTACTTC
TRBV19	.	TRBJ2-1	.	CASSTSNEQFF	TGTGCCAGTAGTACAAGCAATGAGCAGTTCTTC
TRBV27	.	TRBJ2-2	many	CASSLRWGEMNTGELFF	TGTGCCAGCAGTTTAAGGTGGGGCGAGATGAACACCGGGGAGCTGTTTTTT
TRBV10-3	TRBD2	TRBJ2-1	many	CAISGGGAWGEQFF	TGTGCCATCAGCGGCGGGGGGGCGTGGGGTGAGCAGTTCTTC
TRBV19	.	TRBJ1-5	many	CASSIFDTDQPQHF	TGTGCCAGTAGTATATTCGACACCGATCAGCCCCAGCATTTT
TRBV5-1	.	TRBJ2-7	many	CASSSSDRVLGYEQYF	TGCGCCAGCAGCTCTTCGGACCGAGTCCTAGGCTACGAGCAGTACTTC
TRBV5-5	.	TRBJ1-2	many	CASSFDSLIYGYTF	TGTGCCAGCAGTTTTGACAGTTTAATCTATGGCTACACCTTC
TRBV28	.	TRBJ2-3	once	CASISPSWRENTQYF	TGTGCCAGCATTTCCCCCAGCTGGAGAGAAAATACGCAGTATTTT
TRBV18	TRBD2	TRBJ2-7	many	CASSPPSGLAGGEQYF	TGTGCCAGCTCACCACCGAGCGGGCTAGCGGGAGGCGAGCAGTACTTC
TRBV20-1	TRBD2	TRBJ2-5	.	CSAVPSCGRQETQYF	TGCAGTGCGGTCCCCTCCTGCGGGAGACAAGAGACCCAGTACTTC
TRBV4-1	TRBD2	TRBJ2-2	.	CASSQAAGGSVGELFF	TGCGCCAGCAGCCAAGCAGCGGGAGGGAGCGTCGGGGAGCTGTTTTTT
TRBV7-8	.	TRBJ2-7	.	CASSANPAGSSYEQYF	TGTGCCAGCAGCGCCAACCCCGCCGGGAGCTCCTACGAGCAGTACTTC
TRBV20-1	TRBD1	TRBJ1-1	.	CSARDFDRERAFF	TGCAGTGCTAGAGACTTCGACAGGGAACGAGCTTTCTTT
TRBV6-2/TRBV6-3	TRBD2	TRBJ2-3	once	CASRSGTSGTDTQYF	TGTGCCAGCAGATCCGGGACTAGCGGCACAGATACGCAGTATTTT
TRBV4-3	TRBD2	TRBJ2-1	many	CASSKGLAGNEQFF	TGCGCCAGCAGCAAAGGACTAGCGGGCAATGAGCAGTTCTTC
TRBV6-2/TRBV6-3	TRBD2	TRBJ2-3	.	CASSYSYFSGTSGTDTQYF	TGTGCCAGCAGTTACTCTTATTTTTCGGGGACTAGCGGAACAGATACGCAGTATTTT
TRBV6-5	TRBD1	TRBJ2-1	many	CASSYGQGAGNEQFF	TGTGCCAGCAGTTACGGGCAGGGGGCCGGCAATGAGCAGTTCTTC